A selection of T cell receptor beta chains follows, all from one sample in a study of T cell responses to AZD1222 COVID-19 vaccine. The data were produced by immunoSEQ multiplex PCR, yet TCRdb's version contains in-frame clones alone and is incomplete. This sample has 150,000 or so clones, with around 83% found just once. Here the sequenced sample was peripheral blood, taken on day 0 of MenACWY control vaccination. Receptor source: an adult in good health. Both conserved end residues are part of each CDR3. A D gene is named only where the DNA matches it firmly. Clone size is not always given. Where it is, it says once, few, many or a class for expanded clones.

j_call	clone_size	d_call	v_call	cdr3_nt	cdr3_aa
TRBJ1-5	.	.	TRBV7-9	TGTGCCAGCAGCTTAGGAGTGAATCAGCCCCAGCATTTT	CASSLGVNQPQHF
TRBJ1-5	.	.	TRBV29-1	TGCAGCGTTTTTCGACAGGAGGTTAGCAATCAGCCCCAGCATTTT	CSVFRQEVSNQPQHF
TRBJ2-7	.	.	TRBV10-3	TGTGCCATCAGGGGGGGTTCCTACGAGCAGTACTTC	CAIRGGSYEQYF
TRBJ2-2	.	.	TRBV5-1	TGCGCCAGCAGCCGTCCCCCCGGGGAGCTGTTTTTT	CASSRPPGELFF
TRBJ1-1	few	TRBD1	TRBV2	TGTGCCAGCAGTGAGGGCAGGACAGGGCGGACTGAAGCTTTCTTT	CASSEGRTGRTEAFF
TRBJ2-3	.	.	TRBV30	TGTGCCCGACGGCTCGGGGTGGGTACGCAGTATTTT	CARRLGVGTQYF
TRBJ2-7	.	TRBD1	TRBV6-5	TGTGCCAGCAGTTACGAGGCAGGGGGACCCTACGAGCAGTACTTC	CASSYEAGGPYEQYF
TRBJ1-1	.	.	TRBV6-1	TGTGCCAGCAGTGAAGGATGGGTGGGGGACCGGGGCACTGAAGCTTTCTTT	CASSEGWVGDRGTEAFF
TRBJ2-1	.	TRBD1	TRBV15	TGTGCCACCAGCAGAGGACAGGGCGCATCCTACAATGAGCAGTTCTTC	CATSRGQGASYNEQFF
TRBJ2-1	.	.	TRBV5-3	TGTGCCAGAAGCTTAGGATACAATGAGCAGTTCTTC	CARSLGYNEQFF
TRBJ2-3	.	.	TRBV12-5	TGTGCTAGTGGTCCGAGCTGGATCGGGGGAGCAGATACGCAGTATTTT	CASGPSWIGGADTQYF
TRBJ1-6	.	TRBD1	TRBV6-4	TGTGCCAGCAGTAAGGGACAGAGGAATTCACCCCTCCACTTT	CASSKGQRNSPLHF